This TCR beta chain was recovered during a study of T cells in Graves' hyperthyroidism and ophthalmopathy. The CDR3 totals 20 residues. The germline CDR1 and CDR2 sequences are LGHNA and YSLEER. Trimming took 0 bases from V and 3 from J, leaving 27 bases between them. Notes on this clonotype: Its cognate antigen is unknown.

The TCR beta CDR3 regions underwent amplification using RNA transcripts as the source. HTBI primers were employed in a first-round RT-PCR of the TCR CDR3. A single record per CDR3 protein comes from TCRdb applying MiXCR to the multiplex PCR reads. Here the sample spans over 700,000 distinct CDR3 sequences, approximately 36% being singletons. Overall study findings and caveats: Onset of ophthalmopathy came a median around 6.2 months after the model predicted it. Ophthalmopathy could be told apart from stable hyperthyroidism with a 13 V-J model. Among clonotypes expanded in thyroid above 0.001, most were also found in blood.

The source material was blood. The chain recombines TRBV4-3 with TRBJ2-7, with D tentatively TRBD1 (6 bases). The source of this sequence is a woman in her thirties or forties with Graves' hyperthyroidism. CDR3 residues: CASSQDPQIRPGAGVYEQYF. The CDR3 bases are TGCGCCAGCAGCCAAGATCCCCAGATCCGCCCAGGGGCTGGGGTCTACGAGCAGTACTTC.